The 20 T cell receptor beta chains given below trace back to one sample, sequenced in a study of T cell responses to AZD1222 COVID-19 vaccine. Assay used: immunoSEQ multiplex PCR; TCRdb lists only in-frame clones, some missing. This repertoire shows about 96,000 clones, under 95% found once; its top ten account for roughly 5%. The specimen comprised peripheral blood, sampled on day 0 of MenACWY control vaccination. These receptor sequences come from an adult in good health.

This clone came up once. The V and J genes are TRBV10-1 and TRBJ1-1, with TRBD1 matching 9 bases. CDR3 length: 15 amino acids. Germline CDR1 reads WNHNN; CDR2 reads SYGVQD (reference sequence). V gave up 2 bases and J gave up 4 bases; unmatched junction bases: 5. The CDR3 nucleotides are TGCGCCAGCAGTGAGACGGGGACAGGGTCCACTGAAGCTTTCTTT. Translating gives CASSETGTGSTEAFF.

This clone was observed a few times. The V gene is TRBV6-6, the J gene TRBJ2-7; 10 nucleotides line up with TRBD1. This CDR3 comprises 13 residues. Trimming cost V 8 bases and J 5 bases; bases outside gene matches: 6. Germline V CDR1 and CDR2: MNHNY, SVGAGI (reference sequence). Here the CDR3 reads CASEGTGAHEQYF. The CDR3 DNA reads TGTGCCAGCGAGGGGACAGGGGCCCACGAGCAGTACTTC.

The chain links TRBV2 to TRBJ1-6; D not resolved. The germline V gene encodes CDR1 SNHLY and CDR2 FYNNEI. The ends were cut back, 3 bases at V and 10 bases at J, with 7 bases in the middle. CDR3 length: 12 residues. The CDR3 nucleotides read TGTGCCAGCAGTGATTTACTCTCACCCCTCCACTTT. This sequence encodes CASSDLLSPLHF.

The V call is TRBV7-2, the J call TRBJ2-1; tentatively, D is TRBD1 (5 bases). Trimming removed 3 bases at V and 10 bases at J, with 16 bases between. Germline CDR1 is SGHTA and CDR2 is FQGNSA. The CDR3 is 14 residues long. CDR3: CASSFQGPIGEQFF. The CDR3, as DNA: TGTGCCAGCAGCTTCCAGGGCCCCATAGGCGAGCAGTTCTTC.

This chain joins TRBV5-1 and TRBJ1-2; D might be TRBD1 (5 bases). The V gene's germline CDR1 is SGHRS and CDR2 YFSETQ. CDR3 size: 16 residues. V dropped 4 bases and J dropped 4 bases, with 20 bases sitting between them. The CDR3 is CASSPGWGGQFYGYTF. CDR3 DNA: TGCGCCAGCAGCCCGGGCTGGGGCGGTCAATTCTATGGCTACACCTTC.

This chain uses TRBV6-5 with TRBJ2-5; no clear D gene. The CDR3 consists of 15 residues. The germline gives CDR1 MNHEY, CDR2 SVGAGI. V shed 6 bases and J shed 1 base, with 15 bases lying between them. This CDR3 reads CASRPLSGLQETQYF. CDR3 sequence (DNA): TGTGCCAGCAGGCCCCTATCCGGCCTCCAAGAGACCCAGTACTTC.

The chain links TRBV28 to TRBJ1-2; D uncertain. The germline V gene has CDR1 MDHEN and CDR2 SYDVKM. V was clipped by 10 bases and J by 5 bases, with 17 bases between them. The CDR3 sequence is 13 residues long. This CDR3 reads CATYNPAEYGYTF. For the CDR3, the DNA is TGTGCCACATATAACCCGGCGGAGTATGGCTACACCTTC.

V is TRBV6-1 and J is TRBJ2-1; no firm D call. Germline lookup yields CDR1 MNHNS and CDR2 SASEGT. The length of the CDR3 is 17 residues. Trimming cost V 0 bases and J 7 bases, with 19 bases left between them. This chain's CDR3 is CASSEAGRILWANEQFF. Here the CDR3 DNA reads TGTGCCAGCAGTGAAGCGGGTCGGATCCTCTGGGCAAATGAGCAGTTCTTC.

The CDR3: CASSAQPRGIDNEQFF. The CDR3 region has the DNA TGTGCCAGCAGCGCACAACCCCGGGGCATAGACAATGAGCAGTTCTTC. The rearrangement joins TRBV7-2 to TRBJ2-1; D is possibly TRBD1 or TRBD2 (5 bases each). Germline loops: CDR1 SGHTA, CDR2 FQGNSA. V lost 5 bases and J 5 bases, leaving 19 bases between the germline ends. The CDR3 is 16 amino acids.

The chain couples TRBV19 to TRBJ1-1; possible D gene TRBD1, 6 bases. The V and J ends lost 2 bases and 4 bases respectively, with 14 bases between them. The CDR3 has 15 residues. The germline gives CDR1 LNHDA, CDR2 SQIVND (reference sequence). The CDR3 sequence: CASSINQGSGTEAFF. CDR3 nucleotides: TGTGCCAGTAGTATAAATCAGGGGAGCGGCACTGAAGCTTTCTTT.

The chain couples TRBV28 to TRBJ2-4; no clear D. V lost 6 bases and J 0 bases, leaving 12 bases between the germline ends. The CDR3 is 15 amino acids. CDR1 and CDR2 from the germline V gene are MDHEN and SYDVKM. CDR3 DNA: TGTGCCAGCAGGACGGCCGATCTAGCCAAAAACATTCAGTACTTC. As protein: CASRTADLAKNIQYF. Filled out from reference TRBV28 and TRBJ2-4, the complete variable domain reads DVKVTQSSRYLVKRTGEKVFLECVQDMDHENMFWYRQDPGLGLRLIYFSYDVKMKEKGDIPEGYSVSREKKERFSLILESASTNQTSMYLCASRTADLAKNIQYFGAGTRLSVL.

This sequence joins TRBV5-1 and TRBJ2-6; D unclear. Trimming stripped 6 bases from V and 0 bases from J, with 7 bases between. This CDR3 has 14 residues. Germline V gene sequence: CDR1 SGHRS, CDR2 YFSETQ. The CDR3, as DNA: TGCGCCAGCACCGTTGTCTCTGGGGCCAACGTCCTGACTTTC. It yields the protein CASTVVSGANVLTF.

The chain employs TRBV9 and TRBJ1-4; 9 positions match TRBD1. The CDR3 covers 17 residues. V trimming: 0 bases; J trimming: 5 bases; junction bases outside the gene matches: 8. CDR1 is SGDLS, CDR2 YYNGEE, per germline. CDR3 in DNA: TGTGCCAGCAGCGTAGATCCGACAGGGGGGACCAATGAAAAACTGTTTTTT. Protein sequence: CASSVDPTGGTNEKLFF.

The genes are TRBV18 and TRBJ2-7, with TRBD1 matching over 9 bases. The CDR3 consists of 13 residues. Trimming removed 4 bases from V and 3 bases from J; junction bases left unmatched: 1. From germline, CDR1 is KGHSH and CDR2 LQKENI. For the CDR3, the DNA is TGTGCCAGCTCACTGGACAGGGGCTACGAGCAGTACTTC. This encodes CASSLDRGYEQYF.

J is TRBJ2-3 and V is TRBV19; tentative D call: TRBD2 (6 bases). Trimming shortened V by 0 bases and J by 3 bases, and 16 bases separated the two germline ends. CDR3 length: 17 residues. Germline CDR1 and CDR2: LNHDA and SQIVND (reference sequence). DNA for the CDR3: TGTGCCAGTAGTATAGAGTACGGGGGAGTAGGTACAGATACGCAGTATTTT. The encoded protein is CASSIEYGGVGTDTQYF.

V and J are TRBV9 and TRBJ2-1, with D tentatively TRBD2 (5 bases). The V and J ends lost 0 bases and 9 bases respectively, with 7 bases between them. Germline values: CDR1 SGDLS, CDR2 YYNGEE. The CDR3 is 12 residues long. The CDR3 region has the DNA TGTGCCAGCAGCGTAGCTCGGGGTGAGCAGTTCTTC. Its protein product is CASSVARGEQFF.

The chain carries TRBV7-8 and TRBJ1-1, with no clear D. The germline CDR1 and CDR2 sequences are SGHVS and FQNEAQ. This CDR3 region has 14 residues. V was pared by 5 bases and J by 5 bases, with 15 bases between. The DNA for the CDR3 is TGTGCCAGCAGCCTACTAGTATTATCGACTGAAGCTTTCTTT. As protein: CASSLLVLSTEAFF.

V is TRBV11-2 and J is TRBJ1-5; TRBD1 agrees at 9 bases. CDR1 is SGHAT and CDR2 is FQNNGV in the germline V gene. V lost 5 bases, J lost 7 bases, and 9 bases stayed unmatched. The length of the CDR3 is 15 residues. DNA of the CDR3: TGTGCCAGCAGCCCGGGACAGGGTTCTTCCCAGCCCCAGCATTTT. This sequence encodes CASSPGQGSSQPQHF.

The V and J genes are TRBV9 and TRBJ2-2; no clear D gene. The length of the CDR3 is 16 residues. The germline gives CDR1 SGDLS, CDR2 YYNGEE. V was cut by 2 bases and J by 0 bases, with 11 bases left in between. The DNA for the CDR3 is TGTGCCAGCAGCGTGCGACGGCTCGCGAACACCGGGGAGCTGTTTTTT. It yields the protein CASSVRRLANTGELFF.

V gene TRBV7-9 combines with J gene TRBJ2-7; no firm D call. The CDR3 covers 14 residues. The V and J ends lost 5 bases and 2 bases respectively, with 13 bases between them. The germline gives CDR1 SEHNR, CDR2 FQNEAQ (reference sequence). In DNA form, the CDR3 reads TGTGCCAGCAGCAGTAATACCGACACCTACGAGCAGTACTTC. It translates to CASSSNTDTYEQYF.